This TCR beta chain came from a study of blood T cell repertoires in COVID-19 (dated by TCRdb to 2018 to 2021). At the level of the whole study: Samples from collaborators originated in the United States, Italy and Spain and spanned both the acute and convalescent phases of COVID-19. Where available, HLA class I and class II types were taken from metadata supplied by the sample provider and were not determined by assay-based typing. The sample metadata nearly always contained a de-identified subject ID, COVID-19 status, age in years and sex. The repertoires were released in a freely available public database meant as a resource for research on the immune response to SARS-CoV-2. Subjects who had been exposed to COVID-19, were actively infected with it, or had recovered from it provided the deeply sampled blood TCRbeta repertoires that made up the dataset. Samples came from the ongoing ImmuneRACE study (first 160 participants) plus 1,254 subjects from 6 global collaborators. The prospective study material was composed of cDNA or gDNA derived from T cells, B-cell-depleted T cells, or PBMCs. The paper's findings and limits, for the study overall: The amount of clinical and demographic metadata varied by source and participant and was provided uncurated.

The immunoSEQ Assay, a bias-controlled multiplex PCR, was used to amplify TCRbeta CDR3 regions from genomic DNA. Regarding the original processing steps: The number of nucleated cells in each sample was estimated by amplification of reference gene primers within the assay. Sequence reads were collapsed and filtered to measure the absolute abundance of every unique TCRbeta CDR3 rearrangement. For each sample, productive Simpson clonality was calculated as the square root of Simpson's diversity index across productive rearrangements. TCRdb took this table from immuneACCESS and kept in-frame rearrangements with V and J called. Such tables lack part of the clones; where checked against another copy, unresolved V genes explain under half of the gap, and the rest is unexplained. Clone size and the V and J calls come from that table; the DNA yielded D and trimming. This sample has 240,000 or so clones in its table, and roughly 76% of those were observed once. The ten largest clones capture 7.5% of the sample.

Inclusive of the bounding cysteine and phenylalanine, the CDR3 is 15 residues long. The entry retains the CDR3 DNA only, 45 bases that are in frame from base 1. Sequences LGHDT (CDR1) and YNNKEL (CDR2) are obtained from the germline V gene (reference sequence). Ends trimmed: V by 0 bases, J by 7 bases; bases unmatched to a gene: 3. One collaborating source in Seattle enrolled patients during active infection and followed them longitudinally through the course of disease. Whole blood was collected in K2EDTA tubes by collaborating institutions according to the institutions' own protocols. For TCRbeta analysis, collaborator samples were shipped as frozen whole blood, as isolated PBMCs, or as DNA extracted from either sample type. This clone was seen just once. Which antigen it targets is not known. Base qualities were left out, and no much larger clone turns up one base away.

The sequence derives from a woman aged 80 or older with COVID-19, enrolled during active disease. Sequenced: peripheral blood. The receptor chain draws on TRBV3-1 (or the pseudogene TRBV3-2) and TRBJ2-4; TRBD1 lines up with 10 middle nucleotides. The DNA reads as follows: TGTGCCAGCAGCCAAGATACGGGACAGGGGAACATTCAGTACTTC. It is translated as CASSQDTGQGNIQYF.